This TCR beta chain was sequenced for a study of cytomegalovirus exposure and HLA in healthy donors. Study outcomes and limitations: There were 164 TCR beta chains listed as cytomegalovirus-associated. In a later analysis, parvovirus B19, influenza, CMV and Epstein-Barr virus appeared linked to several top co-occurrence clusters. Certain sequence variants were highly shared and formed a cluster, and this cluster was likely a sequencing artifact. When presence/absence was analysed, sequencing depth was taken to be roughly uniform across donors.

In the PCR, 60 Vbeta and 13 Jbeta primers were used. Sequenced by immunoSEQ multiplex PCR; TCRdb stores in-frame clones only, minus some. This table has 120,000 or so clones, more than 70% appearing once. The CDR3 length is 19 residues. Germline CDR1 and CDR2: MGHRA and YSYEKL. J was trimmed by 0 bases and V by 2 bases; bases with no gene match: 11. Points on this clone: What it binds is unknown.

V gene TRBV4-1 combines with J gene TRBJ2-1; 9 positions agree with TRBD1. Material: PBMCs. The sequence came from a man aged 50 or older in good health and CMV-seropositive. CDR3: CASSQNQQGARSSYNEQFF. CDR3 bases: TGCGCCAGCAGCCAAAACCAACAGGGGGCCAGGAGCTCCTACAATGAGCAGTTCTTC.